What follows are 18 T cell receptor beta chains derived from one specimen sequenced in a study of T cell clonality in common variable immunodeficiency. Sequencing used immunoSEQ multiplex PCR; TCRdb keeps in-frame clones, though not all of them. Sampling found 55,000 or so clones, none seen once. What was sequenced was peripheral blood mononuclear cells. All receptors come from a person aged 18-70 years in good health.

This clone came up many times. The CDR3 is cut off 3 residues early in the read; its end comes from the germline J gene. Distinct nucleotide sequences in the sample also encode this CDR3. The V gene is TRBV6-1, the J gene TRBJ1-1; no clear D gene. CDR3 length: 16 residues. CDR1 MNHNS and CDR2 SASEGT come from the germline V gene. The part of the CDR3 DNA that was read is TGTGCCAGCAGTGATAATGTGGGTAGCGGGAGCTTGGGC. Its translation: CASSDNVGSGSLG. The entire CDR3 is CASSDNVGSGSLGAFF.

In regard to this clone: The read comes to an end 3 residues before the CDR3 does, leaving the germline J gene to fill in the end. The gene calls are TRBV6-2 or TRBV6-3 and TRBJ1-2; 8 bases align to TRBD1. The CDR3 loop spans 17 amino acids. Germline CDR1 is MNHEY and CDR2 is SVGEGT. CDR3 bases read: TGTGCCAGCAGTTCGGAGGAGACAGGGGCTCCCTACAATGAC. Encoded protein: CASSSEETGAPYND. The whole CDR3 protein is CASSSEETGAPYNDYTF.

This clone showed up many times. This CDR3 is CSARDAASGGRETQYF. Incomplete CDR3 DNA: TGCAGTGCTAGAGATGCGGCTAGCGGGGGACGAGAGACC. The V gene is TRBV20-1, the J gene TRBJ2-5; 10 positions agree with TRBD2. The sequence runs out 3 residues before the end of the CDR3; the remainder is reconstructed from the germline J gene. Trimming cost V 0 bases and J 4 bases; bases outside gene matches: 8. Germline loops: CDR1 DFQATT, CDR2 SNEGSKA (reference sequence). This CDR3 spans 16 amino acids.

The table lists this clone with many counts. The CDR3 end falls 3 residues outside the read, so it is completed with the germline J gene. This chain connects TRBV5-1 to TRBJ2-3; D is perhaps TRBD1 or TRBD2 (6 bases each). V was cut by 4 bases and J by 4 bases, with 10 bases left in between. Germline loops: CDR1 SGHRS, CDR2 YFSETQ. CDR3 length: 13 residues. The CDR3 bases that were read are TGCGCCAGCAGCGTGGGGGGCGCAGATACG. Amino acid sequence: CASSVGGADT. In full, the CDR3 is CASSVGGADTQYF.

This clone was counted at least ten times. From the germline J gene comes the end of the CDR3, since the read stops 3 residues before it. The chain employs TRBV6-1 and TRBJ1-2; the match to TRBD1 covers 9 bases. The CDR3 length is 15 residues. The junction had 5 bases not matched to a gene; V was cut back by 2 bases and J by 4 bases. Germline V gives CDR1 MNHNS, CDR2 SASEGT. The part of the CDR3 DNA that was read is TGTGCCAGCAGTGAAAGGGCGACAGGGGGCTATGGC. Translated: CASSERATGGYG. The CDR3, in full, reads CASSERATGGYGYTF.

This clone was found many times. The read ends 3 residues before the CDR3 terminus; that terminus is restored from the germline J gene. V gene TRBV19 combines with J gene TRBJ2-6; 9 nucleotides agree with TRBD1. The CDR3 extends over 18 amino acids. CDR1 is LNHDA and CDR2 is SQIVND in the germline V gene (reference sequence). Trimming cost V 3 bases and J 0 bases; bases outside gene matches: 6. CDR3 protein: CASSIGTGFISGANVLTF. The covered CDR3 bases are TGTGCCAGTAGTATTGGGACAGGGTTCATCTCTGGGGCCAACGTC.

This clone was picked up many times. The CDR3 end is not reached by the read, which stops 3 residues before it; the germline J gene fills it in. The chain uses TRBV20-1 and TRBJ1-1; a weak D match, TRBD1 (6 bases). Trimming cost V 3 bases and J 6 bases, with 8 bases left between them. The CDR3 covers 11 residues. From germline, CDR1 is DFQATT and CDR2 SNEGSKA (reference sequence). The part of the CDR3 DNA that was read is TGCAGTGCTAGTTGGGGGCCTGAA. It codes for CSASWGPE. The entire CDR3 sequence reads CSASWGPEAFF.

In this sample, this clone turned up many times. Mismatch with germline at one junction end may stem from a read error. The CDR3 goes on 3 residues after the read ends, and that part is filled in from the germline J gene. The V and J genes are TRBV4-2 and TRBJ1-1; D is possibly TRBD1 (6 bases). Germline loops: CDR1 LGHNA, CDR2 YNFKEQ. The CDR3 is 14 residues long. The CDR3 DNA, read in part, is TGCGCCAGCAGCCCCGACAGGTTGAACACTGAA. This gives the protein CASSPDRLNTE. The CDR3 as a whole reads CASSPDRLNTEAFF.

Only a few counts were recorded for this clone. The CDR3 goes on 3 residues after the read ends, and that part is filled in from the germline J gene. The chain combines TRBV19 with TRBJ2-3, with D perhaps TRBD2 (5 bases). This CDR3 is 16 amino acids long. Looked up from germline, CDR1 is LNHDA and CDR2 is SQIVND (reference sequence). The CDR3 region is CASSILNPRPRGTQYF. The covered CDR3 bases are TGTGCCAGTAGTATTCTCAACCCCCGCCCCCGCGGGACG.

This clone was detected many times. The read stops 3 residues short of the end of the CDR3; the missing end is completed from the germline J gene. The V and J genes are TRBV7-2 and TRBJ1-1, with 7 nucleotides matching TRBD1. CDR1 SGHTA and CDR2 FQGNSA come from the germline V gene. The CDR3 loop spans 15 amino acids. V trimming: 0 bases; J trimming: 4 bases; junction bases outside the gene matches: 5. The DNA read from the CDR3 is TGTGCCAGCAGCTTAGCTACAGGGGTTGGCACTGAA. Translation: CASSLATGVGTE. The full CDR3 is CASSLATGVGTEAFF.

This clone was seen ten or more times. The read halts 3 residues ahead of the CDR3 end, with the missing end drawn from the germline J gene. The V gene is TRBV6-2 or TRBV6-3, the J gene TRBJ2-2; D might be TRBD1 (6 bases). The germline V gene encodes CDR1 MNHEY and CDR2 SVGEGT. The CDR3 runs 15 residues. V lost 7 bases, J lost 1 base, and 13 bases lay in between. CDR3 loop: CASTWTDGNTGELFF. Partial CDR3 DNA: TGTGCCAGCACTTGGACAGACGGGAACACCGGGGAG.

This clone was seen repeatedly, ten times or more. CDR3 DNA, as far as it was read: TGCAGTGCTAGAGGCCAGGGGCCCTACAATGAG. Its protein is CSARGQGPYNE. The whole CDR3 sequence is CSARGQGPYNEQFF. This chain links TRBV20-1 with TRBJ2-1, with a weak D call TRBD1 (6 bases). The CDR3 extends 3 residues past the end of the read, so its final part is completed from the germline J gene. Trimming removed 1 base from V and 2 bases from J, with 9 bases in between. CDR3 length: 14 amino acids. CDR1 is DFQATT, CDR2 SNEGSKA, per germline (reference sequence).

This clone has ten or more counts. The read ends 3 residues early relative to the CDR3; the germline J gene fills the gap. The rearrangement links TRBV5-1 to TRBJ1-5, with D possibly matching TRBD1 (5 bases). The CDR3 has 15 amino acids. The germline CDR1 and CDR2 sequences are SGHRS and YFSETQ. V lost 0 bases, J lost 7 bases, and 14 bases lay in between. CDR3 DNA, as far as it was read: TGCGCCAGCAGCTTGGTATCAGGGATTGGGCAGCCC. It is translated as CASSLVSGIGQP. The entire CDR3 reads CASSLVSGIGQPQHF.

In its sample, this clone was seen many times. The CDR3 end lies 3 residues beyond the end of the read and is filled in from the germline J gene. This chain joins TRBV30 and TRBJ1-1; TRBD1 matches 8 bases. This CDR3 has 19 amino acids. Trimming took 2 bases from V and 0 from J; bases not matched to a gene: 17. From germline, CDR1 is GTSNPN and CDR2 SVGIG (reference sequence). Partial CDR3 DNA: TGTGCCTGGAGTCTCACACTCTTCGACAGGGGCTGTATGAACACTGAA. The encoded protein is CAWSLTLFDRGCMNTE. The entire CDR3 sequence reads CAWSLTLFDRGCMNTEAFF.

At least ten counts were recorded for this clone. Here the CDR3 reads CASSFQGADTQYF. CDR3 bases read: TGTGCCAGTAGTTTCCAGGGGGCAGATACG. The rearrangement links TRBV19 to TRBJ2-3, with 7 bases identical to TRBD1. Read data end 3 residues before the CDR3 end; the end is taken from the germline J gene. The CDR3 is 13 residues long. Per the germline V gene, CDR1 is LNHDA and CDR2 is SQIVND (reference sequence). Trimming at V came to 5 bases and at J to 4 bases, leaving 3 bases not matched to a gene. Together with reference TRBV19 and TRBJ2-3, the CDR3 gives the full variable domain: DGGITQSPKYLFRKEGQNVTLSCEQNLNHDAMYWYRQDPGQGLRLIYYSQIVNDFQKGDIAEGYSVSREKKESFPLTVTSAQKNPTAFYLCASSFQGADTQYFGPGTRLTVL.

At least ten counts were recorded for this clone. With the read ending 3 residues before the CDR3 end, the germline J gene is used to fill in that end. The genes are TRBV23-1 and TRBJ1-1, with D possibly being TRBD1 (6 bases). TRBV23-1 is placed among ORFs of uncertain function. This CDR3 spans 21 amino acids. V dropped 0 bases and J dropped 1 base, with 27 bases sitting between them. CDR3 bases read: TGCGCCAGCAGTCAATCCGTCGGTCCCGAGGGGAGGGGGTGGTCGAACACTGAA. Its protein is CASSQSVGPEGRGWSNTE. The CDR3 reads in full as CASSQSVGPEGRGWSNTEAFF.

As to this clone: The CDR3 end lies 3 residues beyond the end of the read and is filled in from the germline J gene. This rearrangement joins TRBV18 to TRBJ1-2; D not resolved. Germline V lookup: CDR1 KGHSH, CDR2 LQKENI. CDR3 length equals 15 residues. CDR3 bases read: TGTGCCAGCTCCCCGACTAGTACCTCCTACAATGAC. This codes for CASSPTSTSYND. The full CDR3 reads CASSPTSTSYNDYTF.

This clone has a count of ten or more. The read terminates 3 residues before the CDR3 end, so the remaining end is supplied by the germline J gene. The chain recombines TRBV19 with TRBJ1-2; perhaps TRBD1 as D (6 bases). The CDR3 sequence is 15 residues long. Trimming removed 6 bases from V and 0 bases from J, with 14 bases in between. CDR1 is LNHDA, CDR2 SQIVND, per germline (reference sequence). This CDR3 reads CASSLTGSANYGYTF. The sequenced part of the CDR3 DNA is TGTGCCAGTAGCCTAACAGGGTCCGCTAACTATGGC.